A selection of T cell receptor beta chains follows, all from one sample in a study of cytomegalovirus exposure and HLA in healthy donors. The protocol was immunoSEQ multiplex PCR, while the TCRdb copy is restricted to in-frame clones and leaves out a portion. Of 110,000 or so clones in the sample, 65% to 85% were seen once. The sample comprised PBMCs. The receptors were sampled from a woman aged 25 to 39 in good health and CMV-seropositive. The conserved cysteine and the conserved F or W are not part of the CDR3 here. A D gene is named only where the DNA matches it firmly.

d_call	v_call	cdr3_aa
TRBD1	TRBV7-9	ASSLSTGAYSGANVLT
-	TRBV4-1	ASSQIIGQTKNSEAF
-	TRBV9	ASSVANAMAYEQY
-	TRBV19	ASSIPNRAPNIQY
-	TRBV4-1	ASSQGRSREKPQH
-	TRBV6-5	ASSYGLGGSGNTIY
-	TRBV11-2	ASSPTISLTEAF
-	TRBV13	ASSLYSGNTIY
-	TRBV6-1	ASSERGGLQAF
-	TRBV5-1	ASRASDNSGNTIY
-	TRBV10-3	AISGGTDQETQY
-	TRBV2	ASAPDNYEQY
-	TRBV7-9	SSRLWEENPF
TRBD2	TRBV25-1	ASSEFAGGPTNEQY
TRBD1	TRBV28	ASSLRDPGQGTGNTIY
-	TRBV7-9	ASSLLSPNTEAF
-	TRBV4-1	ASSTDRAFGNEQF
TRBD1	TRBV19	ASSIFTGDRGRSGANVLT